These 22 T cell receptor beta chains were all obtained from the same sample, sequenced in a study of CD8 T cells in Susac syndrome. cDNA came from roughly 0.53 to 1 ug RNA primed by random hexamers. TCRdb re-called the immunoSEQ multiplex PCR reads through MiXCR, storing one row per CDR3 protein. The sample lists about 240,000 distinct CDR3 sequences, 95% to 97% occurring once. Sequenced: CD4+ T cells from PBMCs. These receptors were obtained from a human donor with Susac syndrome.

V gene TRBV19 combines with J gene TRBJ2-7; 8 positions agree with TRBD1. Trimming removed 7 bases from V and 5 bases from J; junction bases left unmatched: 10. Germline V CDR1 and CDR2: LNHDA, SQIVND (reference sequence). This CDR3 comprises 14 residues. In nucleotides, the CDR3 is TGTGCCAGTACCTCCGGACAGGGTGTCAACGAGCAGTACTTC. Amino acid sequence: CASTSGQGVNEQYF. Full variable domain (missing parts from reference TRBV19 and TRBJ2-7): DGGITQSPKYLFRKEGQNVTLSCEQNLNHDAMYWYRQDPGQGLRLIYYSQIVNDFQKGDIAEGYSVSREKKESFPLTVTSAQKNPTAFYLCASTSGQGVNEQYFGPGTRLTVT.

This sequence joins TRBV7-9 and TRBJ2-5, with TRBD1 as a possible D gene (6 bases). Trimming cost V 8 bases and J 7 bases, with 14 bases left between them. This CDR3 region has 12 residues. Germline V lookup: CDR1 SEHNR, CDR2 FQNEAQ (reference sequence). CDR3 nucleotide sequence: TGTGCCAGCCGGACAGACGGTCGGACCCAGTACTTC. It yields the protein CASRTDGRTQYF.

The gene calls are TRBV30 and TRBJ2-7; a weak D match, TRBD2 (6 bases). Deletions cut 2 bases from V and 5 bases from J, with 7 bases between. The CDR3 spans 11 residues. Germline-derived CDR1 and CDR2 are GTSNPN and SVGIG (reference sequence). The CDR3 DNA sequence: TGTGCCTGGAGTCAGCGGGACGAGCAGTACTTC. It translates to CAWSQRDEQYF.

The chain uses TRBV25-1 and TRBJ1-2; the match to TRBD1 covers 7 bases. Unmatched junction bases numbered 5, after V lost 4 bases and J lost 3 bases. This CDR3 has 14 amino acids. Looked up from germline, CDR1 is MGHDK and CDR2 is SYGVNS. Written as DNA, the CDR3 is TGTGCCAGCAGTGGGGGACAGCTATACTATGGCTACACCTTC. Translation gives CASSGGQLYYGYTF.

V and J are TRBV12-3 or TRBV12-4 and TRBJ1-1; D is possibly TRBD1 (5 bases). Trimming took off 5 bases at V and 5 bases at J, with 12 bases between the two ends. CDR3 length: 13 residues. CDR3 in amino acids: CASSPDWGTEAFF. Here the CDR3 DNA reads TGTGCCAGCAGTCCGGACTGGGGGACTGAAGCTTTCTTT.

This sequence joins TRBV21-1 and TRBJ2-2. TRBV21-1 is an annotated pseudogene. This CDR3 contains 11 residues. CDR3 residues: CASSNLGELFF. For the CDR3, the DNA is TGTGCCAGCAGCAACCTAGGGGAGCTGTTTTTT.

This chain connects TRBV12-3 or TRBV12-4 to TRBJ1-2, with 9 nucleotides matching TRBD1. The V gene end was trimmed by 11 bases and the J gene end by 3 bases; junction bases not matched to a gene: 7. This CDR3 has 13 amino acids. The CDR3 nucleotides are TGTGCCTGTTCGGACAGGGGAGACTATGGCTACACCTTC. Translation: CACSDRGDYGYTF.

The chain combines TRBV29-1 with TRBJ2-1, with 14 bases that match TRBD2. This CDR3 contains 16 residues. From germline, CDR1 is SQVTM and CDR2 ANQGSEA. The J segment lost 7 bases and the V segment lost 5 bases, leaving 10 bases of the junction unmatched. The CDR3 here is CSVKLGTSGRGNEQFF. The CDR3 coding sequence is TGCAGCGTTAAGTTGGGGACTAGCGGGAGAGGGAATGAGCAGTTCTTC.

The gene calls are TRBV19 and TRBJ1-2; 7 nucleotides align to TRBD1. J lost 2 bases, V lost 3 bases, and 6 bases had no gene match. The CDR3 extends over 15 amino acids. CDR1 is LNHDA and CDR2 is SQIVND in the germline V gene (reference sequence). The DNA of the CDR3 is TGTGCCAGTAGTATCGTCGGGACAGTCAACTATGGCTACACCTTC. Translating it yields CASSIVGTVNYGYTF. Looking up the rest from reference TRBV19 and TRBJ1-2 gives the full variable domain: DGGITQSPKYLFRKEGQNVTLSCEQNLNHDAMYWYRQDPGQGLRLIYYSQIVNDFQKGDIAEGYSVSREKKESFPLTVTSAQKNPTAFYLCASSIVGTVNYGYTFGSGTRLTVV.

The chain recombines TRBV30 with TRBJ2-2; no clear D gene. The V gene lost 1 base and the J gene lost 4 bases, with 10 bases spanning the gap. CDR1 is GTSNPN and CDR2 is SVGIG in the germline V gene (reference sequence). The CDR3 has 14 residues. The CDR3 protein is CAWSGLVGTGELFF. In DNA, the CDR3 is TGTGCCTGGAGTGGGCTAGTTGGCACCGGGGAGCTGTTTTTT.

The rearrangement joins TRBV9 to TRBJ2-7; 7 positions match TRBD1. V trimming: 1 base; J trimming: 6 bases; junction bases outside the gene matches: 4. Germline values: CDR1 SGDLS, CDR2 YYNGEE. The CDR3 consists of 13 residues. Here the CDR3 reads CASSVRQGGEQYF. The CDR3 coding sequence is TGTGCCAGCAGCGTACGACAGGGCGGCGAGCAGTACTTC. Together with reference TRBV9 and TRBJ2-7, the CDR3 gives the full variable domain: DSGVTQTPKHLITATGQRVTLRCSPRSGDLSVYWYQQSLDQGLQFLIQYYNGEERAKGNILERFSAQQFPDLHSELNLSSLELGDSALYFCASSVRQGGEQYFGPGTRLTVT.

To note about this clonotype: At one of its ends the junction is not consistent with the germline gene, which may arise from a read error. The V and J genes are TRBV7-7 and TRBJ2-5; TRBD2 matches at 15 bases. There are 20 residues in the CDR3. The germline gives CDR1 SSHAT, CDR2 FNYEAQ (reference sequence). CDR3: CASSFSRVIGLAGGSETQYF. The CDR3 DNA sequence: TGTGCTAGCAGCTTCTCAAGAGTGATTGGACTAGCGGGAGGGTCTGAGACCCAGTACTTC.

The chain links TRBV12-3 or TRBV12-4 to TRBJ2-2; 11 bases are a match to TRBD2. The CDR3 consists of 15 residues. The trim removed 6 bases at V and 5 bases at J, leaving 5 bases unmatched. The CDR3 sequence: CASRGLAGGTGELFF. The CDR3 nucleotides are TGTGCCAGCAGAGGACTAGCGGGCGGAACCGGGGAGCTGTTTTTT.

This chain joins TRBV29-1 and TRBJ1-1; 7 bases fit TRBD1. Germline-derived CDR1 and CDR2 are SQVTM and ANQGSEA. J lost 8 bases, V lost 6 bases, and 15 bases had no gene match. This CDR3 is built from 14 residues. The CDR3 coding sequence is TGCAGCGTCGCAACCGGGACAGTAACCAAAGAAGCTTTCTTT. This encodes CSVATGTVTKEAFF.

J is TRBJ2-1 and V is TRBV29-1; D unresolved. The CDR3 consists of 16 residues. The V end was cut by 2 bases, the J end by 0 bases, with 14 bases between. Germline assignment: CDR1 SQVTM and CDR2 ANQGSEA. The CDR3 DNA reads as TGCAGCGTTGAATTTGGGCGGCAAAGCTCCTACAATGAGCAGTTCTTC. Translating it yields CSVEFGRQSSYNEQFF.

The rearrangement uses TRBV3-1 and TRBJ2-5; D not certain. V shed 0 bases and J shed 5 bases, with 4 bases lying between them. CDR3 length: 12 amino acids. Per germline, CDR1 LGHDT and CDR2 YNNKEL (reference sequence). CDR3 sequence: CASSQDAETQYF. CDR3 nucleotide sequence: TGTGCCAGCAGCCAAGACGCGGAGACCCAGTACTTC.

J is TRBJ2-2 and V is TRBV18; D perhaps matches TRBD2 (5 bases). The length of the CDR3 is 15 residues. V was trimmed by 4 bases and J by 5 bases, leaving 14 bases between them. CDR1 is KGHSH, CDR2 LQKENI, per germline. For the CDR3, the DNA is TGTGCCAGCTCACGTGACCCGCCGGGGACCGGGGAGCTGTTTTTT. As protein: CASSRDPPGTGELFF. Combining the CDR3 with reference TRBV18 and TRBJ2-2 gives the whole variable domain NAGVMQNPRHLVRRRGQEARLRCSPMKGHSHVYWYRQLPEEGLKFMVYLQKENIIDESGMPKERFSAEFPKEGPSILRIQQVVRGDSAAYFCASSRDPPGTGELFFGEGSRLTVL.

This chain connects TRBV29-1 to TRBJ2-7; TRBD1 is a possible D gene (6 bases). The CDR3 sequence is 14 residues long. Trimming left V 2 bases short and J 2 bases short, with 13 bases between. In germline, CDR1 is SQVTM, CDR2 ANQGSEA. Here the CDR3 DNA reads TGCAGCGTTGAACCCCACAGGGAAACCTACGAGCAGTACTTC. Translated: CSVEPHRETYEQYF.

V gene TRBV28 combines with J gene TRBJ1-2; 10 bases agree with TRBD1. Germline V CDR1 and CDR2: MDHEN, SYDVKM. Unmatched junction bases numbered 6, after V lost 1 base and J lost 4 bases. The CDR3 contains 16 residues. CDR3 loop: CASSLLAGTGVYGYTF. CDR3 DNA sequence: TGTGCCAGCAGTTTATTAGCAGGGACAGGGGTCTATGGCTACACCTTC.

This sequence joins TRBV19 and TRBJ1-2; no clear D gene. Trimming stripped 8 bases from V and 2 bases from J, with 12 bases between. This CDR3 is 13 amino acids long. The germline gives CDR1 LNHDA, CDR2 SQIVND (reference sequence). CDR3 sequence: CASSRDFNYGYTF. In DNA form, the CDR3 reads TGTGCCAGTTCCCGGGATTTCAACTATGGCTACACCTTC.

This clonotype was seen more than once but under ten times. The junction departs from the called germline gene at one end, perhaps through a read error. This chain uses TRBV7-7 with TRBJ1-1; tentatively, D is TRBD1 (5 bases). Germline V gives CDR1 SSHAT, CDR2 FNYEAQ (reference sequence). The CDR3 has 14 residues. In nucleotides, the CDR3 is TGTGCTAGCAGCTTAGGGGCCAGAAACACTGAAGCTTTCTTT. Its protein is CASSLGARNTEAFF.

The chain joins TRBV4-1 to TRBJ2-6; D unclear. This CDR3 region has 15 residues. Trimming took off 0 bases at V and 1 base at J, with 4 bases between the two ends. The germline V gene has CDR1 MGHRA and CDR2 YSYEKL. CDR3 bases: TGCGCCAGCAGCCAAGAGAGTTCTGGGGCCAACGTCCTGACTTTC. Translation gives CASSQESSGANVLTF.